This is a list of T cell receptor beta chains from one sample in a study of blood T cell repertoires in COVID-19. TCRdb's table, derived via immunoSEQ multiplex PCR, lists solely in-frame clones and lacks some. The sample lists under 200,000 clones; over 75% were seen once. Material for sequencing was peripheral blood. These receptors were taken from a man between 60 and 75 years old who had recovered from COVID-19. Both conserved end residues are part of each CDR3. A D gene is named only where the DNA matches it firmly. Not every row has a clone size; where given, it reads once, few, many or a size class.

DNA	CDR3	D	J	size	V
TGTGCCAGCAGCGTCGGGACAGTCTCCTATAATTCACCCCTCCACTTT	CASSVGTVSYNSPLHF	TRBD1	TRBJ1-6	-	TRBV9
TGTGCCAGCTCACCGGAAAGCTTAACCGGGACAGGCAAAAATTCACCCCTCCACTTT	CASSPESLTGTGKNSPLHF	TRBD1	TRBJ1-6	-	TRBV18
TGTGCCAGCAGCCAAGCGGGACAGAATGAAGCTTTCTTT	CASSQAGQNEAFF	TRBD1	TRBJ1-1	-	TRBV3-1/TRBV3-2
TGTGCCAGCAGTGATACCCCAGGGAACTATGGCTACACCTTC	CASSDTPGNYGYTF	-	TRBJ1-2	few	TRBV2
TGTGCCAGCAGCCGGGGACAGGGGTTGACTAATGAAAAACTGTTTTTT	CASSRGQGLTNEKLFF	TRBD1	TRBJ1-4	-	TRBV6-6
TGTGCCAGCAGCTGGGGGCTAGAGAACACCGGGGAGCTGTTTTTT	CASSWGLENTGELFF	-	TRBJ2-2	once	TRBV9
TGTGCCAGCAGCGTGTGGACAGACCCTTACAATGAGCAGTTCTTC	CASSVWTDPYNEQFF	-	TRBJ2-1	-	TRBV14
TGTGCCAGCAGCCTCACTGGGCTGGTGGCCTATAATTCACCCCTCCACTTT	CASSLTGLVAYNSPLHF	-	TRBJ1-6	-	TRBV9
TGTGCCAGCAGAAGACAGGGAGGTCAGCCCCAGCATTTT	CASRRQGGQPQHF	TRBD1	TRBJ1-5	-	TRBV6-5
TGTGCCACCCTAGCGGGGGGGACCTACAATGAGCAGTTCTTC	CATLAGGTYNEQFF	TRBD2	TRBJ2-1	-	TRBV6-5
TGTGCCAGCAGCTTGTGGGCAGGGGAGGGGTATGGCTACACCTTC	CASSLWAGEGYGYTF	-	TRBJ1-2	-	TRBV5-5
TGTGCCAGCAGCTATCTGTTTGAACAGGGACATAATAAGGGCCACGAGCAGTACTTC	CASSYLFEQGHNKGHEQYF	-	TRBJ2-7	-	TRBV2
TGCGCCAGCAGCCAAGAAATGTTTAGGGAGGATAAATCGCGGACTGAAGCTTTCTTT	CASSQEMFREDKSRTEAFF	-	TRBJ1-1	-	TRBV4-1
TGCAGCGTTGAACGACAGGGGGCTTTCTACAATGAGCAGTTCTTC	CSVERQGAFYNEQFF	TRBD1	TRBJ2-1	few	TRBV29-1
TGTGCCAGCAGCTTGTCGGGGGGGAATCAGCCCCAGCATTTT	CASSLSGGNQPQHF	-	TRBJ1-5	-	TRBV5-4
TGTGCCAGTACCGGCGGGAGGGGGCTTACGCTTCAAGAGACCCAGTACTTC	CASTGGRGLTLQETQYF	TRBD2	TRBJ2-5	once	TRBV19
TGTGCCAGTATCCCTGAACGGGGGGCTGGGGAGCTGTTTTTT	CASIPERGAGELFF	-	TRBJ2-2	-	TRBV19
TGCAGCGCCGAAACAGGGACCGGGGCCAACGTCCTGACTTTC	CSAETGTGANVLTF	-	TRBJ2-6	-	TRBV29-1
TGTGCCAGCAGATTACAGGGGAGAAATTCACCCCTCCACTTT	CASRLQGRNSPLHF	TRBD1	TRBJ1-6	-	TRBV3-1/TRBV3-2
TGCGCCAGCAGCCTGGAATATAGGGGGAATAAAGAGACCCAGTACTTC	CASSLEYRGNKETQYF	-	TRBJ2-5	-	TRBV4-1
TGCGCGACAGCCCCGGGGGGAGACTATGGCTACACCTTC	CATAPGGDYGYTF	-	TRBJ1-2	few	TRBV10-2
TGTGCCAGCAGCCAGCACGGCGGGGGCTCCCCCCGTGTCGTTGAGACCCAGTACTTC	CASSQHGGGSPRVVETQYF	-	TRBJ2-5	-	TRBV4-2
TGTGCCAGCAGCGCCCGGGACAGGGCGCTTGGAGCTTTCTTT	CASSARDRALGAFF	TRBD1	TRBJ1-1	-	TRBV9
TGTGCCAGCAGTTCCGCGGGGGGAAATACGGAAAAACTGTTTTTT	CASSSAGGNTEKLFF	-	TRBJ1-4	-	TRBV6-5
TGTGCCAGTAGTTTACGACGGGGGAACACTGAAGCTTTCTTT	CASSLRRGNTEAFF	-	TRBJ1-1	once	TRBV19
TGTGCCAGTAGCACACACCTCAGGGGCAAAGGGGCATATGGCTACACCTTC	CASSTHLRGKGAYGYTF	-	TRBJ1-2	-	TRBV19
TGTGCAAGTCGCCCCCGTCTCTTTGCGTCTTGCTCCTACGAGCAGTACTTC	CASRPRLFASCSYEQYF	-	TRBJ2-7	-	TRBV12-2
TGTGCTAGTGGTTTGGTAAGGGGCACTGAAGCTTTCTTT	CASGLVRGTEAFF	-	TRBJ1-1	-	TRBV12-5
TGTGCCAGCAGCTTGTCTTCTCTGGAGCAGTTCTTC	CASSLSSLEQFF	-	TRBJ2-1	-	TRBV7-9
TGCGCCAGCAGCCCCCGAGGCCAAAATGAGCAGTTCTTC	CASSPRGQNEQFF	-	TRBJ2-1	-	TRBV5-1
TGTGCCAGCAGTTTAAAGGGGTCCGGGGAGCTGTTTTTT	CASSLKGSGELFF	-	TRBJ2-2	-	TRBV12-3/TRBV12-4
TGTGCCAGCAGTTTATATGGGGCAGGGGGCACTGAAGCTTTCTTT	CASSLYGAGGTEAFF	TRBD1	TRBJ1-1	-	TRBV28
TGTGCCAGCAGCAGACTGGAAACCGGGGAGCTGTTTTTT	CASSRLETGELFF	-	TRBJ2-2	-	TRBV6-5
TGTGCCAGCAGTTACAGCTCTGAAGCTTTCTTT	CASSYSSEAFF	-	TRBJ1-1	-	TRBV6-6
TGTGCCTGGACCCTAGGGGGGGGGAACACTGAAGCTTTCTTT	CAWTLGGGNTEAFF	-	TRBJ1-1	-	TRBV30
TGTGCCAGCAGTGAATTAGGGACAGGGGGCCCCAAAAACATTCAGTACTTC	CASSELGTGGPKNIQYF	TRBD1	TRBJ2-4	-	TRBV6-1
TGTGCCAGCAGTTCCCCCAGGGTAGAGACCCAGTACTTC	CASSSPRVETQYF	-	TRBJ2-5	-	TRBV27
TGTGCCAGCAGCTTGTACGCTCCGAGGCCCGGGGAGCTGTTTTTT	CASSLYAPRPGELFF	-	TRBJ2-2	-	TRBV5-6
TGTGCCATCAGTTCCACAGGGAACTATGGCTACACCTTC	CAISSTGNYGYTF	-	TRBJ1-2	-	TRBV10-3
TGTGCCAGCAGCGTAGGTGGGACACAGCAAGAGACCCAGTACTTC	CASSVGGTQQETQYF	-	TRBJ2-5	-	TRBV9
TGTGCCAGTACAGGGGGCTATTTTGATGGCTACACCTTC	CASTGGYFDGYTF	TRBD1	TRBJ1-2	once	TRBV19